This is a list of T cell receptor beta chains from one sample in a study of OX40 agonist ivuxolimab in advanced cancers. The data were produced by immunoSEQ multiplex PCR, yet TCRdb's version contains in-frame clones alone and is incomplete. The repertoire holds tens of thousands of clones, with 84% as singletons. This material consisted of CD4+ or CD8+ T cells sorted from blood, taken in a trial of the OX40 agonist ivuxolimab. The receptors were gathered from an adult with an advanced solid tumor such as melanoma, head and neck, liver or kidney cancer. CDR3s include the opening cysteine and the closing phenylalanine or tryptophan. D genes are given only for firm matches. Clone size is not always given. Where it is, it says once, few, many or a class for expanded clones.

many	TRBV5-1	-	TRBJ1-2	TGCGCCAGCAGCTTGGACGTCTATGGCTACACCTTC	CASSLDVYGYTF
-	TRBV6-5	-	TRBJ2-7	TGTGCCAGCAGCAACGACCCGAACTCCTACGAGCAGTACTTC	CASSNDPNSYEQYF
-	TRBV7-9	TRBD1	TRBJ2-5	TGTGCCAGCGGCCAACGACGGGACAGGCAAGAGACCCAGTACTTC	CASGQRRDRQETQYF
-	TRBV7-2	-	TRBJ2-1	TGTGCCAGCAGCTTAGAAGGCCTAGCGAATGAGCAGTTCTTC	CASSLEGLANEQFF
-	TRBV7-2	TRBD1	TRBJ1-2	TGTGCCAGCAGTTTGACAGGGAATAACTATGGCTACACCTTC	CASSLTGNNYGYTF
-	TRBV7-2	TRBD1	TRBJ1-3	TGTGCCAGCAGCCCCCGGGACAGCGGCTCTGGAAACACCATATATTTT	CASSPRDSGSGNTIYF
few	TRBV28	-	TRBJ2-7	TGTGCCAGCAGAGGGAGCTCCTACGAGCAGTACTTC	CASRGSSYEQYF
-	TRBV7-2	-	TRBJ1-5	TGTGCCAGCAGCTTAAAGGGGGATGGCAATCAGCCCCAGCATTTT	CASSLKGDGNQPQHF
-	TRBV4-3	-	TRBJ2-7	TGCGCCAGCAGCCAGACTACCGGACGGAGCTACGAGCAGTACTTC	CASSQTTGRSYEQYF
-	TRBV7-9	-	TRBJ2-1	TGTGCCAGCAGCTCCCAGGGGGGGCGGGACAATGAGCAGTTCTTC	CASSSQGGRDNEQFF
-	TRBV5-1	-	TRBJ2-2	TGCGCCAGCAGCCCCGGTCTCCAGTCGAACACCGGGGAGCTGTTTTTT	CASSPGLQSNTGELFF
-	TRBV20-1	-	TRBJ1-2	TGCAGGCCAAACTGGGACTATGGCTACACCTTC	CRPNWDYGYTF
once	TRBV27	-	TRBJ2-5	TGTGCCAGCAGTTTATCGTACTTAGGACAAGAGACCCAGTACTTC	CASSLSYLGQETQYF
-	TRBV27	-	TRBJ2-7	TGTGCCAGCAGTTTTTCCGTTCAGGGTAGTTGGGCCTACGAGCAGTACTTC	CASSFSVQGSWAYEQYF